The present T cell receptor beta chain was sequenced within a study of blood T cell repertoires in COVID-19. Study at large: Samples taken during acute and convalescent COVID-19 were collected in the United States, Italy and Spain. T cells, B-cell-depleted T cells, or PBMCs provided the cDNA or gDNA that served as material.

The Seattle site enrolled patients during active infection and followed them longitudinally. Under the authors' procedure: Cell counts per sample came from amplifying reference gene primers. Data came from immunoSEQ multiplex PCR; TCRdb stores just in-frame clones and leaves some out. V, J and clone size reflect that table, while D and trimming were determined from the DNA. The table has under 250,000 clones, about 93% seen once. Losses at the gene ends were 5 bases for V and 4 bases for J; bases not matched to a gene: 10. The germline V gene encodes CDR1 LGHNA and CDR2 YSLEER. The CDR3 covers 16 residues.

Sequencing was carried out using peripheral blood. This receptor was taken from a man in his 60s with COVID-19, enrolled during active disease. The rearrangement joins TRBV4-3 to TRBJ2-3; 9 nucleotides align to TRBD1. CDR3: CASSERYRGLSDTQYF. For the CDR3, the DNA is TGCGCCAGCAGCGAACGTTACAGGGGGCTCTCAGATACGCAGTATTTT.